The 4 T cell receptor beta chains listed next were all sequenced from one sample in a study of blood T cells in healthy people across ages (dated by TCRdb to the mid-2010s). Libraries came from 5' RACE. Sequencer: Illumina HiSeq 2500. A second 7 to 11 cycle PCR used a sample-barcoded 5' primer and a J-beta primer mix. TCRdb reprocessed the public reads (quality trimming at Q25 with fastp, clone calling with MiXCR) and kept in-frame beta chains. Merged by CDR3 protein, the rows form single entries marked with the most common genes and DNA. This sample lists approximately 1.5 million distinct CDR3 sequences; around 35% were detected once. Around 11% of the sample is held by the ten biggest clonotypes. The specimen was blood. Every receptor here comes from a woman aged 25 to 45 in good health.

This chain uses TRBV28 with TRBJ2-7, with TRBD1 identical over 10 bases. The V segment lost 7 bases and the J segment 3 bases; nucleotides outside the gene matches: 9. Germline CDR1 MDHEN, CDR2 SYDVKM. The CDR3 totals 15 residues. CDR3 in amino acids: CASNYLGTGVYEQYF. The CDR3 coding sequence is TGTGCCAGCAACTACCTCGGGACAGGGGTCTACGAGCAGTACTTC.

The rearrangement uses TRBV7-3 and TRBJ2-2; 12 bases agree with TRBD2. This CDR3 spans 15 amino acids. CDR1 SGHTA and CDR2 FQGTGA come from the germline V gene. V lost 2 bases and J lost 7; bases outside the gene matches: 2. The DNA for the CDR3 is TGTGCCAGCAGCTTACTGACTAGCGGGAGCGGGGAGCTGTTTTTT. Translation gives CASSLLTSGSGELFF.

The V call is TRBV20-1, the J call TRBJ1-1; no clear D. V shed 4 bases and J shed 4 bases, with 19 bases lying between them. The CDR3 is 15 amino acids. Germline V gene sequence: CDR1 DFQATT, CDR2 SNEGSKA (reference sequence). The CDR3 nucleotides are TGCAGTGCTACAGACTCACAACGGTGGGTCACTGAAGCTTTCTTT. This sequence encodes CSATDSQRWVTEAFF.

J is TRBJ2-7 and V is TRBV30, with D unresolved. This CDR3 spans 13 amino acids. Germline values: CDR1 GTSNPN, CDR2 SVGIG (reference sequence). Trimming left V 3 bases short and J 6 bases short, with 15 bases between. The CDR3 DNA sequence: TGTGCCTGGAGGGTACTCGGTATAGGCGAGCAGTACTTC. Encoded protein: CAWRVLGIGEQYF.